The rows below give T cell receptor beta chains drawn from one sample of a study of Ad26.COV2.S vaccination and SARS-CoV-2 variants. TCRdb's table, derived via immunoSEQ multiplex PCR, lists solely in-frame clones and lacks some. This table has about 350,000 clones, 70% to 90% appearing once. Sequenced here: peripheral blood, sampled in a trial of Ad26.COV2.S vaccine versus placebo. These receptors were taken from a person aged 18-65 years who received the Ad26.COV2.S COVID-19 vaccine or a placebo. Both conserved end residues are part of each CDR3. The D gene is left open where the match is weak. Expanded clones get a size class; other rows say once, few or many, or leave the size out.

v_gene,d_gene,abundance,j_gene,CDR3nt,CDR3aa
TRBV10-3,-,-,TRBJ2-6,TGTGCCATCAGTGAGCAGGGTTCTGGGGCCAACGTCCTGACTTTC,CAISEQGSGANVLTF
TRBV7-2,TRBD1,-,TRBJ1-5,TGTGCCAGCAGCTCAACAGGGGATAGCAATCAGCCCCAGCATTTT,CASSSTGDSNQPQHF
TRBV5-1,-,-,TRBJ2-1,TGCGCCAGCAGCGCCCACCAGGGGAATGAGCAGTTCTTC,CASSAHQGNEQFF
TRBV19,-,-,TRBJ2-7,TGTGCCAGTAGTAAGGCGAGGGTAAACGAGCAGTACTTC,CASSKARVNEQYF
TRBV7-9,TRBD1,few,TRBJ1-4,TGTGCCAGCAGCTCCGGACAGGGAGGCGAAAAACTGTTTTTT,CASSSGQGGEKLFF
TRBV10-2,TRBD1,-,TRBJ2-5,TGCGCCAGCATAGGACAGGGCGAGACCCAGTACTTC,CASIGQGETQYF
TRBV18,-,-,TRBJ2-2,TGTGCCAGCTCACCAAGCGGCGGACAGCTGAACACCGGGGAGCTGTTTTTT,CASSPSGGQLNTGELFF
TRBV28,-,-,TRBJ1-3,TGTGCCAGCAGTGTTAGACAGGACCTGGGGAACACCATATATTTT,CASSVRQDLGNTIYF
TRBV5-4,TRBD1,-,TRBJ1-6,TGTGCCAGCAGCCCAGGGACAGGGGATAATTCACCCCTCCACTTT,CASSPGTGDNSPLHF
TRBV7-9,-,-,TRBJ2-1,TGTGCCAGCAGCCTCGGGGTGGGGAATGAGCAGTTCTTC,CASSLGVGNEQFF
TRBV25-1,-,-,TRBJ1-3,TGTGCCAGCAGTCCCCACGCCTCTGGAAACACCATATATTTT,CASSPHASGNTIYF
TRBV5-5,-,-,TRBJ2-7,TGTGCCAGCAGCTCAGAGGTCTATCGGGACGAGCAGTACTTC,CASSSEVYRDEQYF
TRBV6-5,-,-,TRBJ2-7,TGTGCCAGCCAAAGGGGGGAAGCCGAGCAGTACTTC,CASQRGEAEQYF
TRBV7-2,TRBD2,-,TRBJ2-5,TGTGCCAGCAGCACCGGGACTACCCGGGAGACCCAGTACTTC,CASSTGTTRETQYF
TRBV5-4,TRBD1,-,TRBJ1-2,TGTGCCAGCAGCTCCAGGGGGGTAGGGTATGGCTACACCTTC,CASSSRGVGYGYTF
TRBV3-1/TRBV3-2,TRBD1,-,TRBJ1-6,TGTGCCAGCAGCTCCCGGGACAGAAATTCACCCCTCCACTTT,CASSSRDRNSPLHF
TRBV4-3,-,few,TRBJ2-1,TGCGCCAGCAGCCAAGGAGTCGGGACTCCGGCGTGGGAGCAGTTCTTC,CASSQGVGTPAWEQFF
TRBV18,-,-,TRBJ1-2,TGTGCCAGCTCACCAGACTCTAACTATGGCTACACCTTC,CASSPDSNYGYTF
TRBV6-6,-,-,TRBJ1-1,TGTGCCAGCAGTTACACCGGAGATGGGGACGGTTCTGAAGCTTTCTTT,CASSYTGDGDGSEAFF
TRBV19,TRBD1,-,TRBJ1-1,TGTGCCAGTAGTCTCAGGGGGGGAAACACTGAAGCTTTCTTT,CASSLRGGNTEAFF
TRBV6-1,-,-,TRBJ2-4,TGTGCCAGCAGTGAAGCTAGGAGTATATGGGGCATTCAGTACTTC,CASSEARSIWGIQYF
TRBV10-1,-,-,TRBJ2-3,TGCGCCAGCAGTGAGCCGGGCGGAAGGGGCACAGATACGCAGTATTTT,CASSEPGGRGTDTQYF
TRBV5-1,-,few,TRBJ2-5,TGCGCCAGCAGTAAAGGGCAGGGCCGAGAGACCCAGTACTTC,CASSKGQGRETQYF
TRBV30,-,-,TRBJ2-7,TGTGCCTGGAGGGTGAACAGGGTCAACGAGCAGTACTTC,CAWRVNRVNEQYF
TRBV27,TRBD2,-,TRBJ2-3,TGTGCCAGCAGGTTAGCGGGAGTTCCAGATACGCAGTATTTT,CASRLAGVPDTQYF
TRBV27,-,once,TRBJ1-1,TGTGCCAGCAGTTTGGATTATAGGAGGCGAACTGAAGCTTTCTTT,CASSLDYRRRTEAFF
TRBV24-1,-,-,TRBJ2-5,TGTGCCACCAGTGATTTGGGGACCAAACAAGAGACCCAGTACTTC,CATSDLGTKQETQYF
TRBV5-4,-,-,TRBJ1-1,TGTGCCAGCAGCTCGGCGATGGGGGTGATTGGTGAAGCTTTCTTT,CASSSAMGVIGEAFF
TRBV10-1,-,-,TRBJ2-7,TGCGCCAGCAGTGGAGGGGGGGACCCCTACGAGCAGTACTTC,CASSGGGDPYEQYF
TRBV7-2,-,-,TRBJ2-3,TGTGCCAGCAGCACTCCTAGCGGCACAGATACGCAGTATTTT,CASSTPSGTDTQYF
TRBV29-1,TRBD2,once,TRBJ2-5,TGCAGCGTGGCGACTAGCGGGAGTTTGGAGACCCAGTACTTC,CSVATSGSLETQYF
TRBV28,-,-,TRBJ2-4,TGTGCCAGCAGTCCTGGACCCTTGGGACGTGGCATTCAGTACTTC,CASSPGPLGRGIQYF
TRBV18,-,-,TRBJ1-1,TGTGCCAGCTCCCCCCTCGGGAGTGACGCTTTCTTT,CASSPLGSDAFF
TRBV12-5,TRBD1,-,TRBJ2-2,TGTGCTAGTGGTTGGACCGGGACAGGGACCACCGGGGAGCTGTTTTTT,CASGWTGTGTTGELFF
TRBV7-8,TRBD2,-,TRBJ2-3,TGTGCCAGCAGCCCGAAAAGGCTAGCGGGTAGCACAGATACGCAGTATTTT,CASSPKRLAGSTDTQYF
TRBV19,TRBD1,few,TRBJ1-2,TGTGCCAGTAGTATGGCCTTCGGGACAGGGGGCAACTATGGCTACACCTTC,CASSMAFGTGGNYGYTF
TRBV28,TRBD1,-,TRBJ2-3,TGTGCCAGCAGCCGACTTGGGGGACAGGGGGCGGCAGATACGCAGTATTTT,CASSRLGGQGAADTQYF
TRBV4-3,TRBD2,-,TRBJ2-1,TGCGCCAGCAGCCACGTAGGAGGATTAGCGGGGGGTGCGGATGAGCAGTTCTTC,CASSHVGGLAGGADEQFF
TRBV7-9,-,few,TRBJ2-2,TGTGCCAGCAGCTTTTTCGCCGGGGAGCTGTTTTTT,CASSFFAGELFF
TRBV7-9,TRBD2,once,TRBJ2-7,TGTGCCAGCAGCCCCCCGGGACTAGTTCTCTACGAGCAGTACTTC,CASSPPGLVLYEQYF
TRBV27,-,-,TRBJ1-1,TGTGCCAGCAGCCTCGACAGTATGAACACTGAAGCTTTCTTT,CASSLDSMNTEAFF
TRBV27,-,few,TRBJ1-6,TGTGCCAGCAGTTCCTCCCGGGGGCAACATAATTCACCCCTCCACTTT,CASSSSRGQHNSPLHF
TRBV27,-,-,TRBJ1-2,TGTGCCAGCAGTTTTGGGCCTAGTTCCCTTGGGGTCTATGGCTACACCTTC,CASSFGPSSLGVYGYTF
TRBV19,-,-,TRBJ1-3,TGTGCCAGTACCCTACAGAGCTCTGGAAACACCATATATTTT,CASTLQSSGNTIYF
TRBV7-2,TRBD2,-,TRBJ2-5,TGTGCCAGCAGCCCTGGGGGGGGGCAAGAGACCCAGTACTTC,CASSPGGGQETQYF
TRBV9,-,few,TRBJ2-7,TGTGCCAGCAGCGCCCGGGGACAAGCAACCACGGGCGAGCAGTACTTC,CASSARGQATTGEQYF
TRBV5-1,TRBD2,-,TRBJ2-3,TGCGCCAGCAGCGCGGGTATTCTAGCGGATACAGATACGCAGTATTTT,CASSAGILADTDTQYF
TRBV4-3,TRBD2,-,TRBJ2-3,TGCGCCAGCAGCCAAGTAGGGACTAGCGGCACAGATACGCAGTATTTT,CASSQVGTSGTDTQYF
TRBV5-1,-,-,TRBJ2-7,TGCGCCAGCAGCTTGGTTTCCCAACCGGTCTCCTACGAGCAGTACTTC,CASSLVSQPVSYEQYF
TRBV16,TRBD1,-,TRBJ1-2,TGTGCCAGCAGCCAATCTACCACAGGGGCTTCCGATGGCTACACCTTC,CASSQSTTGASDGYTF
TRBV30,TRBD2,-,TRBJ2-3,TGTGCCTTGGAGGCTAGCGGGAGGGGGCGGAATACGCAGTATTTT,CALEASGRGRNTQYF
TRBV12-5,-,-,TRBJ1-1,TGTGCTAGTGGTTTGAAGGTCACTGAAGCTTTCTTT,CASGLKVTEAFF
TRBV7-2,-,-,TRBJ2-5,TGTGCCAGCAAAAGGGGAGCGAGCCCCTGGGAGACCCAGTACTTC,CASKRGASPWETQYF
TRBV3-1/TRBV3-2,TRBD1,-,TRBJ2-1,TGTGCCAGCAGCCACGGACAGGGGTATGAGCAGTTCTTC,CASSHGQGYEQFF
TRBV7-2,-,-,TRBJ2-3,TGTGCCAGCAGCGCGGGACAGTTCACAGATACGCAGTATTTT,CASSAGQFTDTQYF
TRBV11-2,-,few,TRBJ2-7,TGTGCCAGCAGCTTATCCGTAGGAGCGGATTACGAGCAGTACTTC,CASSLSVGADYEQYF
TRBV19,-,-,TRBJ2-2,TGTGCCAGTAGTATTCTTGGGGACACCGGGGAGCTGTTTTTT,CASSILGDTGELFF